These 10 T cell receptor beta chains originate from one sample sequenced in a study of neoadjuvant anti-PD-1 for oral cavity cancer. The data were produced by immunoSEQ multiplex PCR, yet TCRdb's version contains in-frame clones alone and is incomplete. The sample records 80,000 to 95,000 clones, about four fifths being singletons. This specimen consisted of PBMCs, obtained before nivolumab (anti-PD-1) treatment. These TCRs come from a person between 40 and 79 years old with oral cavity squamous cell carcinoma.

The rearrangement links TRBV6-6 to TRBJ1-5; unclear D gene. V was cut by 8 bases and J by 1 base, with 6 bases left in between. Per germline, CDR1 MNHNY and CDR2 SVGAGI (reference sequence). CDR3 length: 12 residues. CDR3 amino acids: CASSDSNQPQHF. The CDR3 bases are TGTGCCAGCTCCGACAGCAATCAGCCCCAGCATTTT.

This rearrangement joins TRBV15 to TRBJ2-3; D is undetermined. The CDR3 contains 13 residues. Trimming took 1 base from V and 3 from J, leaving 5 bases between them. Per the germline V gene, CDR1 is LNHNV and CDR2 is YYDKDF (reference sequence). As DNA, the CDR3 is TGTGCCACCAGCAGAGTTAGTACAGATACGCAGTATTTT. Protein: CATSRVSTDTQYF.

This chain uses TRBV4-2 with TRBJ2-1; TRBD2 matches 8 bases. CDR1 and CDR2 (germline): LGHNA, YNFKEQ. The CDR3 consists of 20 residues. V shed 4 bases and J 5 bases; nucleotides not matched to a gene: 22. The CDR3 coding sequence is TGTGCCAGCAGCCTAATTGGACTAGCCGGAACCAATCGAAAAGACAATGAGCAGTTCTTC. Translating gives CASSLIGLAGTNRKDNEQFF.

The rearrangement links TRBV19 to TRBJ2-7; TRBD2 matches 10 bases. The CDR3 is 19 amino acids. Germline trimming cut 1 base from V and 6 bases from J; bases unmatched to any gene: 18. Germline CDR1 LNHDA, CDR2 SQIVND (reference sequence). In DNA form, the CDR3 reads TGTGCCAGTAGTATAGGTGGTCGGCGAGCGGGAGGGCCTCCTAGCGAGCAGTACTTC. It codes for CASSIGGRRAGGPPSEQYF.

This clone was observed a handful of times. The genes are TRBV6-1 and TRBJ1-2, with 10 nucleotides matching TRBD1. V dropped 6 bases and J dropped 0; count of bases not matched to a gene: 4. The CDR3 is 15 amino acids. CDR1 and CDR2 (germline): MNHNS, SASEGT. The CDR3 protein is CASSPGQGANYGYTF. The CDR3 DNA follows: TGTGCCAGCAGCCCCGGACAGGGGGCTAACTATGGCTACACCTTC.

The chain's CDR3 is CASSQASGYYNEQFF. In DNA form, the CDR3 reads TGTGCCAGCAGCCAAGCCAGCGGATACTACAATGAGCAGTTCTTC. The chain joins TRBV4-2 to TRBJ2-1, with D tentatively TRBD2 (5 bases). V lost 1 base to trimming and J lost 3 bases, with 10 bases between them. The CDR3 loop spans 15 amino acids. Germline values: CDR1 LGHNA, CDR2 YNFKEQ.

V and J are TRBV9 and TRBJ2-1; weak D call: TRBD1 (5 bases). This CDR3 has 16 amino acids. Germline values: CDR1 SGDLS, CDR2 YYNGEE. Trimming left V 0 bases short and J 5 bases short, with 15 bases between. CDR3 DNA: TGTGCCAGCAGCGTAGGACAGTTTTTGGGCAACAATGAGCAGTTCTTC. Residues: CASSVGQFLGNNEQFF.

This chain connects TRBV7-9 to TRBJ2-7; 7 bases are shared with TRBD1. Per the germline V gene, CDR1 is SEHNR and CDR2 is FQNEAQ (reference sequence). The length of the CDR3 is 14 residues. V gave up 3 bases and J gave up 0 bases; unmatched junction bases: 2. CDR3 in amino acids: CASSFDRVSYEQYF. CDR3 coding DNA: TGTGCCAGCAGCTTTGACAGGGTCTCCTACGAGCAGTACTTC.

The chain couples TRBV28 to TRBJ1-3, with D uncertain. CDR1 is MDHEN and CDR2 is SYDVKM in the germline V gene. There are 15 residues in the CDR3. Deletions cut 3 bases from V and 4 bases from J, with 13 bases between. CDR3 residues: CASSLVQNAGNTIYF. The CDR3 coding sequence is TGTGCCAGCAGTTTGGTACAGAATGCCGGAAACACCATATATTTT.

The chain joins TRBV5-1 to TRBJ2-1; tentative D call: TRBD1 (5 bases). V shed 0 bases and J shed 0 bases, with 7 bases lying between them. CDR1 is SGHRS and CDR2 is YFSETQ in the germline V gene. The CDR3 is made up of 15 amino acids. This CDR3 reads CASSLGDSSYNEQFF. The CDR3, as DNA: TGCGCCAGCAGCTTGGGAGACAGCTCCTACAATGAGCAGTTCTTC.